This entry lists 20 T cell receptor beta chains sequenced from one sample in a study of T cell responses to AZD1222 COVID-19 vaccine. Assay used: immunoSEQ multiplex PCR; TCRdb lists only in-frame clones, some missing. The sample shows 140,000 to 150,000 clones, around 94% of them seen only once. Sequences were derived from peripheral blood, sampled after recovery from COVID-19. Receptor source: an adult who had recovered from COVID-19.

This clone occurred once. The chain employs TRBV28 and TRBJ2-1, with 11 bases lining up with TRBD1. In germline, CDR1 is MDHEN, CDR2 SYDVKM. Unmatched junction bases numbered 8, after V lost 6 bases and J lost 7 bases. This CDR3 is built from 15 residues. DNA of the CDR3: TGTGCCAGCAGATCCGGACAGGGGGCTGGGAATGAGCAGTTCTTC. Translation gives CASRSGQGAGNEQFF.

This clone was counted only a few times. The CDR3 reads CASSSRGGDTDTQYF. CDR3 nucleotides: TGTGCCAGCAGCTCAAGAGGCGGAGACACAGATACGCAGTATTTT. The rearrangement links TRBV11-3 to TRBJ2-3, with D unresolved. Trimming pared 4 bases from V and 2 bases from J, leaving 13 bases between. The CDR3 loop spans 15 amino acids. CDR1 and CDR2 from the germline V gene are SGHNT and YENEEA.

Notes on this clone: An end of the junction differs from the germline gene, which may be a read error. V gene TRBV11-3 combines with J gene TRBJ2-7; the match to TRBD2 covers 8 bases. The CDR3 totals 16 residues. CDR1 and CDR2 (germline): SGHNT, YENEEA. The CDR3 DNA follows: TGTGCCAGCAGCCCCCTCTTCGGGAGGGCCTCCCACGAGCAGTACTTC. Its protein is CASSPLFGRASHEQYF.

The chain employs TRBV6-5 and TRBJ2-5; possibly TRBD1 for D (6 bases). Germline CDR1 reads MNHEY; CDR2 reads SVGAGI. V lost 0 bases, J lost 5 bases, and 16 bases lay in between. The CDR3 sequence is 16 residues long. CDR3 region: CASSYSEIRGRETQYF. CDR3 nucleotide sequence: TGTGCCAGCAGTTACTCGGAAATCAGGGGAAGGGAGACCCAGTACTTC.

As DNA, the CDR3 is TGTGCCAGCAGCCAACCCCCGCGCACCGGGGAGCTGTTTTTT. Translating gives CASSQPPRTGELFF. The chain carries TRBV3-1 (or the pseudogene TRBV3-2) and TRBJ2-2, with D uncertain. The CDR3 is made up of 14 amino acids. Trimming removed 2 bases from V and 4 bases from J, with 8 bases in between. The germline V gene encodes CDR1 LGHDT and CDR2 YNNKEL (reference sequence).

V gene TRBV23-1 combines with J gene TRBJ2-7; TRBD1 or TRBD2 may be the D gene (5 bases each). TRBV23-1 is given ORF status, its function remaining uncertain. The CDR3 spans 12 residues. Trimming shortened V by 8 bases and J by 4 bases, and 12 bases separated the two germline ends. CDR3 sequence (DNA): TGCGCCAGCCGGGACGGGATGTACGAGCAGTACTTC. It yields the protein CASRDGMYEQYF.

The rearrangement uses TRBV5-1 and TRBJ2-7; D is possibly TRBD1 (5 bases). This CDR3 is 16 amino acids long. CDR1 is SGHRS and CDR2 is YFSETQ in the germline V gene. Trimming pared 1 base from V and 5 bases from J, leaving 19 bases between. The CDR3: CASSLIVRQGNNEQYF. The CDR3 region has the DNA TGCGCCAGCAGCTTGATTGTGCGGCAGGGCAACAACGAGCAGTACTTC. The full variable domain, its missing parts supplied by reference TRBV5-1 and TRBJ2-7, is KAGVTQTPRYLIKTRGQQVTLSCSPISGHRSVSWYQQTPGQGLQFLFEYFSETQRNKGNFPGRFSGRQFSNSRSEMNVSTLELGDSALYLCASSLIVRQGNNEQYFGPGTRLTVT.

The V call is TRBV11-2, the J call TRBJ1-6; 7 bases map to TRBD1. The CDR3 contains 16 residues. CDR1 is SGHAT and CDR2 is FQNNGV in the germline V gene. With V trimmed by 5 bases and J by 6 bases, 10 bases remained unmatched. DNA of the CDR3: TGTGCCAGCAGCCGTGGCGAGGGGACAGCTAATTCACCCCTCCACTTT. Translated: CASSRGEGTANSPLHF.

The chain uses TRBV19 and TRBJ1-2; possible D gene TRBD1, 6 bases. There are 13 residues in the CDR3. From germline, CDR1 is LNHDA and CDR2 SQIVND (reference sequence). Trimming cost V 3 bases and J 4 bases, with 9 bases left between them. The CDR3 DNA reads TGTGCCAGTAGTATTACAGGGACCTATGGCTACACCTTC. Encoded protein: CASSITGTYGYTF.

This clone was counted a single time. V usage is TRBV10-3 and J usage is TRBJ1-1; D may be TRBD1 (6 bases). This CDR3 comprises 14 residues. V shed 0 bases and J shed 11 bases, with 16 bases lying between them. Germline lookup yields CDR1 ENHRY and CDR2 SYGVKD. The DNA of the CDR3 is TGTGCCATCAGTGAGTCGGGGAGGGGGACGGGGGCTTTCTTT. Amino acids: CAISESGRGTGAFF.

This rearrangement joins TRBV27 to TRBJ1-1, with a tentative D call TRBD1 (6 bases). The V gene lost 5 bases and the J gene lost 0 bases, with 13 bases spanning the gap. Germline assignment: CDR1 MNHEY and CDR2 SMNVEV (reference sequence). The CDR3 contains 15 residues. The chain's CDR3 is CASSPQGTLNTEAFF. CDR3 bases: TGTGCCAGCAGTCCTCAAGGGACACTGAACACTGAAGCTTTCTTT.

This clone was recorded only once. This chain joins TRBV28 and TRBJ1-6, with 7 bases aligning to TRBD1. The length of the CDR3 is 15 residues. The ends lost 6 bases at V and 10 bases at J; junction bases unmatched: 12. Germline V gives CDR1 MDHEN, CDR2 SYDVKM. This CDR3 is CASSLPQGGRSPLHF. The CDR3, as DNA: TGTGCCAGCAGCCTCCCCCAGGGGGGGAGGTCACCCCTCCACTTT.

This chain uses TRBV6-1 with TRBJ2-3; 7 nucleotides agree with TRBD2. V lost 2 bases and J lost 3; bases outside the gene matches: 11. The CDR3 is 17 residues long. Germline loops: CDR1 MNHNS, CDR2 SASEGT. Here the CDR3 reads CASSEREGGRSTDTQYF. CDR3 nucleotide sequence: TGTGCCAGCAGTGAACGCGAGGGAGGGCGGTCGACAGATACGCAGTATTTT.

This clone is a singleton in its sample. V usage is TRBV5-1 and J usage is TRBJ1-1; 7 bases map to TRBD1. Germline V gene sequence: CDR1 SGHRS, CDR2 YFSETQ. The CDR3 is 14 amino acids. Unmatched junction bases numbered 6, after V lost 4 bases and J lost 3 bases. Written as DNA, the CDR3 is TGCGCCAGCAGCCGCAGGACAGGAGACACTGAAGCTTTCTTT. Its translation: CASSRRTGDTEAFF. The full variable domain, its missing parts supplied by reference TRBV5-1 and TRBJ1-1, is KAGVTQTPRYLIKTRGQQVTLSCSPISGHRSVSWYQQTPGQGLQFLFEYFSETQRNKGNFPGRFSGRQFSNSRSEMNVSTLELGDSALYLCASSRRTGDTEAFFGQGTRLTVV.

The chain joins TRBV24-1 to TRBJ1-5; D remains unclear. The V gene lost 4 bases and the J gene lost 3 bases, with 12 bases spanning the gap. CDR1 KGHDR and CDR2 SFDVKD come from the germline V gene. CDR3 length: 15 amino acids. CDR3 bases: TGTGCCACCAGTGACCCGACCGAGATCAATCAGCCCCAGCATTTT. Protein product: CATSDPTEINQPQHF.

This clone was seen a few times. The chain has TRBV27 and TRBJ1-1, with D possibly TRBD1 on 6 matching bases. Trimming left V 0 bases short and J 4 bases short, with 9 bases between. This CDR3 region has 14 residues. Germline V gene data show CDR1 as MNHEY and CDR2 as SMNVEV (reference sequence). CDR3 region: CASSLSGGLTEAFF. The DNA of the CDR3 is TGTGCCAGCAGTTTATCGGGGGGCCTCACTGAAGCTTTCTTT.

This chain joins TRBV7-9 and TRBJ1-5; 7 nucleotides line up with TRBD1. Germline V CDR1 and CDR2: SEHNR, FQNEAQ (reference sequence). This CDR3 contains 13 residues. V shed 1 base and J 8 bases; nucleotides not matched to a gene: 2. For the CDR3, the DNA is TGTGCCAGCAGCTTAGGACAGGGCAAGCCCCAGCATTTT. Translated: CASSLGQGKPQHF.

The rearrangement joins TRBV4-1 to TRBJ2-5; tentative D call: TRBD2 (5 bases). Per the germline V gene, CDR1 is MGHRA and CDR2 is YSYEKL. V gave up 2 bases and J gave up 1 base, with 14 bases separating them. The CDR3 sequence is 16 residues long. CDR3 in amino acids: CASSQIISGLQETQYF. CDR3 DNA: TGCGCCAGCAGCCAAATTATCAGCGGCCTCCAAGAGACCCAGTACTTC.

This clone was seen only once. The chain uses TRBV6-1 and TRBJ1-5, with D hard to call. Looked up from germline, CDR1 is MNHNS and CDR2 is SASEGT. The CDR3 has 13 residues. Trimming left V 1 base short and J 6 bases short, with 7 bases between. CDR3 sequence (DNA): TGTGCCAGCAGTGAAGTTGTGGTTCAGCCCCAGCATTTT. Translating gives CASSEVVVQPQHF.

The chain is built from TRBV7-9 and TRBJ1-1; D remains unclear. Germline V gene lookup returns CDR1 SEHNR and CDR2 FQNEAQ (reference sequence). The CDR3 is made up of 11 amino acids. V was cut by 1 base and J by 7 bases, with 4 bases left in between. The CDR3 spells CASSLGDEAFF. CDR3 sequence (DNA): TGTGCCAGCAGCTTAGGAGATGAAGCTTTCTTT.